The clone carrying this TCR beta chain showed up just a few times. Its antigen remains unidentified. The data were taken from a study of T cell responses to AZD1222 COVID-19 vaccine. General study findings and limits: Nearly half of spike-specific TCRs reportedly go after variant regions that carry no mutations.

Repertoires were generated with immunoSEQ multiplex PCR, while TCRdb's copy carries only in-frame clones and drops some. The data contain under 150,000 clones, more than 70% of them singletons. V was pared by 5 bases and J by 3 bases, with 11 bases of the junction left unmatched. CDR3 length equals 18 residues. The germline V gene has CDR1 MNHEY and CDR2 SVGEGT. The TCR originated in an adult who received the AZD1222 COVID-19 vaccine. The chain joins TRBV6-2 or TRBV6-3 to TRBJ1-5; 12 positions agree with TRBD1. The sequenced sample was peripheral blood, obtained 28 days after the second AZD1222 dose. The CDR3 nucleotides read TGTGCCAGCAGTAACACCGGGACAGGGGGCGAGCCCAATCAGCCCCAGCATTTT. It translates to CASSNTGTGGEPNQPQHF.